Given below is one T cell receptor (beta chain) in context. The antigen is undetermined. The data originate from a study of T cell responses to AZD1222 COVID-19 vaccine. Findings of the study overall: Spike-specific TCR breadth and depth were elevated following two AZD1222 doses. Unmutated variant regions are reportedly the target of nearly half of TCRs that are spike-specific. Recipients of AZD1222 seropositive at baseline numbered only 5 to 7.

Repertoires were generated with immunoSEQ multiplex PCR, while TCRdb's copy carries only in-frame clones and drops some. The sample has about 89,000 clones, 89% seen once. The length of the CDR3 is 13 residues. CDR1 is MNHEY, CDR2 SMNVEV, per germline (reference sequence). Deletions cut 3 bases from V and 5 bases from J, with 10 bases between. Pooled together were second doses at about 4 or about 12 weeks. The specimen was peripheral blood, collected 28 days after the second AZD1222 dose. This TCR was sampled from an adult who received the AZD1222 COVID-19 vaccine. This sequence joins TRBV27 and TRBJ1-1; D gene uncertain. Here the CDR3 reads CASSFPGGTEAFF. The CDR3 DNA is TGTGCCAGCAGTTTTCCGGGCGGGACTGAAGCTTTCTTT.